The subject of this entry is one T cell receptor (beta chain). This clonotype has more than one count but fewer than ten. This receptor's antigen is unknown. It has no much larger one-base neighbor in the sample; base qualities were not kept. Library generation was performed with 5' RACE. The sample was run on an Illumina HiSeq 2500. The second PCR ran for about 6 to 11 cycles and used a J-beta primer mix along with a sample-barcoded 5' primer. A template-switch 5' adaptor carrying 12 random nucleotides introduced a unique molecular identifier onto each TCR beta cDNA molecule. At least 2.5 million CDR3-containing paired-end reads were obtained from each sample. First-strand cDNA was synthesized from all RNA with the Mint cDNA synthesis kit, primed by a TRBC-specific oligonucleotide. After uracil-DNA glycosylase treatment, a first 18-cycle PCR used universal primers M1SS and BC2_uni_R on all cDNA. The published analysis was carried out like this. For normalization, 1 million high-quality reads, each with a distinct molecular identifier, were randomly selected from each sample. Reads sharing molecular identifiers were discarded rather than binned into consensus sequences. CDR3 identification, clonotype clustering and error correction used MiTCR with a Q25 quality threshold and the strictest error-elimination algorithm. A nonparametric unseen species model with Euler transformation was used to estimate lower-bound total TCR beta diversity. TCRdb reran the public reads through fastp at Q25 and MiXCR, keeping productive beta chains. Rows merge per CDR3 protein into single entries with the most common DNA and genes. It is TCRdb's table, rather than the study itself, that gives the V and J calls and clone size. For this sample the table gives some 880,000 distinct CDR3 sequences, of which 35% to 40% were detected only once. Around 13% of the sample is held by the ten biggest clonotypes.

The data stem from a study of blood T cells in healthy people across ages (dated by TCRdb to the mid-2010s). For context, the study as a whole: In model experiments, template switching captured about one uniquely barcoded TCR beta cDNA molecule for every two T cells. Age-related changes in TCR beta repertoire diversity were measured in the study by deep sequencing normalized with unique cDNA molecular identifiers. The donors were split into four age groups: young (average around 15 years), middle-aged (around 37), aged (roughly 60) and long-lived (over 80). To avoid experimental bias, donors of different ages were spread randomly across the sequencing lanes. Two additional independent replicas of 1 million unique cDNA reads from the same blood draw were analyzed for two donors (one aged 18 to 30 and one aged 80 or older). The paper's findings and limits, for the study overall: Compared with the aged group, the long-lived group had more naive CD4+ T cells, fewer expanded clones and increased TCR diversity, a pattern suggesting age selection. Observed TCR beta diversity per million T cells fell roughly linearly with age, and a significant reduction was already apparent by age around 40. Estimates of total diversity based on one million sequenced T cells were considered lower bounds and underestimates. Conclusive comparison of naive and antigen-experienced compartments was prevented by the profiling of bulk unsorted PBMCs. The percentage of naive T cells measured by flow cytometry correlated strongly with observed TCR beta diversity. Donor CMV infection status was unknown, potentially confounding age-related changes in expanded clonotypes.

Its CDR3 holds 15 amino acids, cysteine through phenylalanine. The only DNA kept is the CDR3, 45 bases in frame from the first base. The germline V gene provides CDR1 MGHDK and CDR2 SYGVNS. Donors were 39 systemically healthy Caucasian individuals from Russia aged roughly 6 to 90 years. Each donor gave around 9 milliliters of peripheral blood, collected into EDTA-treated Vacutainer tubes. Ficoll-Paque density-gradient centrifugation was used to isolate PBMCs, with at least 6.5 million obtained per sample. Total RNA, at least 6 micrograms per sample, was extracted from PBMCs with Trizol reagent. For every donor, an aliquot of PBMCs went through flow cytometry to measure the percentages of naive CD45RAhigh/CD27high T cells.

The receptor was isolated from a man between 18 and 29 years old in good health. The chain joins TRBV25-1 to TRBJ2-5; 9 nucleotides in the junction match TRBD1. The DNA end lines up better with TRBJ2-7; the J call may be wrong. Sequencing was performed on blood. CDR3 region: CASHGGTGSRDEQYF. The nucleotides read TGTGCCAGCCATGGGGGGACAGGGTCTCGGGACGAGCAGTACTTC.